The entry that follows covers one T cell receptor (beta chain) sequence. The CDR3 consists of 14 residues. After removal of 5 bases from V and 10 bases from J, the junction contained 13 bases not matched to a gene. From germline, CDR1 is MNHEY and CDR2 SVGAGI. In the authors' workflow: Counts of nucleated cells, estimated from reference gene primer amplification, were obtained. The method was immunoSEQ multiplex PCR; TCRdb's version includes in-frame clones alone and lacks a portion of them. V and J calls and clone size are copied from that table; D and trimming were computed from the DNA. The sample shows around 140,000 clones, more than 75% of them seen only once. This specimen belongs to a study of blood T cell repertoires in COVID-19. Background on the study: Samples taken during acute and convalescent COVID-19 were collected in the United States, Italy and Spain. From T cells, B-cell-depleted T cells, or PBMCs came the material, which was cDNA or gDNA.

Material for sequencing was peripheral blood. V is TRBV6-5 and J is TRBJ1-1; 7 nucleotides align to TRBD1. The receptor comes from a human donor in a cohort sampled during active COVID-19. This chain's CDR3 is CASSSRDRGLRAFF. The CDR3 bases are TGTGCCAGCAGTAGCCGGGACAGAGGTTTGAGAGCTTTCTTT.